What follows are 11 T cell receptor beta chains derived from one specimen sequenced in a study of long-term antiretroviral therapy in people with HIV. With survey level as its setting, the immunoSEQ assay was v3.0. Sequencing used immunoSEQ multiplex PCR; TCRdb keeps in-frame clones, though not all of them. The sample lists about 22,000 clones, under 90% occurring once. Sequenced here: unsorted PBMCs, sampled 1.8 years before starting antiretroviral therapy. These TCRs come from a woman aged 30 to 39 with HIV.

The J gene is TRBJ1-2, the V gene TRBV19; D is unresolved. There are 13 residues in the CDR3. Germline values: CDR1 LNHDA, CDR2 SQIVND (reference sequence). Trimming took 9 bases from V and 8 from J, leaving 19 bases between them. Written as DNA, the CDR3 is TGTGCCAGCCTTGGTAACTCCGGAAGGGGCTACACCTTC. This gives the protein CASLGNSGRGYTF.

The chain has TRBV28 and TRBJ1-5, with 12 bases lining up with TRBD1. The junction had 6 bases not matched to a gene; V was cut back by 4 bases and J by 2 bases. The CDR3 extends over 17 amino acids. CDR1 and CDR2 from the germline V gene are MDHEN and SYDVKM. The CDR3 is CASSYGTGGKGNQPQHF. For the CDR3, the DNA is TGTGCCAGCAGTTACGGGACAGGGGGCAAAGGCAATCAGCCCCAGCATTTT. The whole variable domain, remainder taken from reference TRBV28 and TRBJ1-5, is DVKVTQSSRYLVKRTGEKVFLECVQDMDHENMFWYRQDPGLGLRLIYFSYDVKMKEKGDIPEGYSVSREKKERFSLILESASTNQTSMYLCASSYGTGGKGNQPQHFGDGTRLSIL.

This chain connects TRBV9 to TRBJ2-3, with TRBD2 matching over 9 bases. Germline CDR1 is SGDLS and CDR2 is YYNGEE. With V trimmed by 0 bases and J by 4 bases, 3 bases remained unmatched. This CDR3 has 15 amino acids. The CDR3 DNA follows: TGTGCCAGCAGCGTAGGGCTAGCGGGGTCAGATACGCAGTATTTT. It encodes CASSVGLAGSDTQYF.

This chain links TRBV7-6 with TRBJ1-5; D gene uncertain. Germline V CDR1 and CDR2: SGHVS, FNYEAQ. The CDR3 has 13 amino acids. Trimming removed 5 bases from V and 5 bases from J, with 10 bases in between. The CDR3 spells CASSTREDQPQHF. In DNA form, the CDR3 reads TGTGCCAGCAGCACCAGAGAGGATCAGCCCCAGCATTTT.

The rearrangement joins TRBV6-5 to TRBJ1-5; D may be TRBD1 (5 bases). Trimming took 6 bases from V and 3 from J, leaving 15 bases between them. Germline V gene lookup returns CDR1 MNHEY and CDR2 SVGAGI. CDR3 length: 15 amino acids. CDR3 loop: CASSRFGGNNQPQHF. CDR3 sequence (DNA): TGTGCCAGCAGCCGCTTTGGGGGGAACAATCAGCCCCAGCATTTT.

This sequence joins TRBV7-6 and TRBJ1-3, with TRBD1 matching 8 bases. With V trimmed by 2 bases and J by 0 bases, 9 bases remained unmatched. This CDR3 has 18 amino acids. From germline, CDR1 is SGHVS and CDR2 FNYEAQ. The CDR3 reads CASSLSSGQATSGNTIYF. Here the CDR3 DNA reads TGTGCCAGCAGCTTATCGTCGGGACAGGCCACCTCTGGAAACACCATATATTTT.

The chain links TRBV30 to TRBJ1-1; maybe TRBD1 (6 bases). The CDR3 runs 14 residues. V lost 5 bases to trimming and J lost 3 bases, with 16 bases between them. Germline V gives CDR1 GTSNPN, CDR2 SVGIG (reference sequence). CDR3 sequence reads: CAWGSWGRDTEAFF. CDR3 bases: TGTGCCTGGGGTAGTTGGGGGCGCGACACTGAAGCTTTCTTT.

The chain uses TRBV9 and TRBJ2-3; TRBD1 matches 11 bases. Trimming at V came to 4 bases and at J to 6 bases, leaving 13 bases not matched to a gene. The V gene's germline CDR1 is SGDLS and CDR2 YYNGEE. The CDR3 has 17 amino acids. The DNA of the CDR3 is TGTGCCAGCAGCTACGGGACAGGGGGTGACCGGGCGGATACGCAGTATTTT. This translates into CASSYGTGGDRADTQYF.

This clone appeared a single time. The chain is built from TRBV11-2 and TRBJ2-2; a possible D gene is TRBD1 (5 bases). Germline CDR1 is SGHAT and CDR2 is FQNNGV. The V and J ends lost 5 bases and 8 bases respectively, with 18 bases between them. The CDR3 runs to 15 residues. The CDR3 reads CASSTPMRPGGELFF. The DNA for the CDR3 is TGTGCCAGCAGCACCCCCATGAGGCCAGGGGGGGAGCTGTTTTTT.

The V gene is TRBV29-1, the J gene TRBJ1-1, with D perhaps TRBD1 (6 bases). The CDR3 covers 13 residues. The germline V and J ends were trimmed by 6 bases and 1 base, with 12 bases remaining between them. CDR1 and CDR2 (germline): SQVTM, ANQGSEA. CDR3 sequence (DNA): TGCAGCGTCCCGGGACACACGAACACTGAAGCTTTCTTT. It translates to CSVPGHTNTEAFF.

J is TRBJ2-3 and V is TRBV6-1; 11 bases map to TRBD2. V lost 3 bases and J lost 5; bases outside the gene matches: 4. Germline V lookup: CDR1 MNHNS, CDR2 SASEGT. This CDR3 is built from 15 residues. The CDR3 spells CASSDLAGGVDTQYF. Written as DNA, the CDR3 is TGTGCCAGCAGTGATCTAGCGGGGGGAGTAGATACGCAGTATTTT.